The 29 T cell receptor beta chains in this list originate from one sample, sequenced in a study of graft-versus-host responses after intestinal transplantation. TCRdb keeps only in-frame clones here, not all; method: immunoSEQ multiplex PCR. This table holds roughly 75,000 clones, around 92% found once. Their antigens remain unidentified. The input for sequencing was unstimulated CD4+ T cells sorted from spleen or lymph node cells, taken before intestinal transplant. These receptors were taken from a human donor who received an intestinal transplant.

This chain uses TRBV30 with TRBJ1-2, with 7 bases that match TRBD1. CDR3 length: 14 residues. V gave up 0 bases and J gave up 2 bases; unmatched junction bases: 3. Looked up from germline, CDR1 is GTSNPN and CDR2 is SVGIG (reference sequence). CDR3 in amino acids: CAWSVSGGNYGYTF. CDR3 coding DNA: TGTGCCTGGAGTGTCTCAGGGGGAAACTATGGCTACACCTTC.

V usage is TRBV25-1 and J usage is TRBJ1-2, with 7 bases identical to TRBD1. Trimming took 2 bases from V and 10 from J; bases not matched to a gene: 4. Germline-derived CDR1 and CDR2 are MGHDK and SYGVNS. This CDR3 is 12 amino acids long. In DNA form, the CDR3 reads TGTGCCAGCAGTGAAGACGACAGGGCCTACACCTTC. Translated: CASSEDDRAYTF.

V and J are TRBV7-9 and TRBJ2-3, with TRBD2 matching 8 bases. Germline values: CDR1 SEHNR, CDR2 FQNEAQ (reference sequence). The CDR3 contains 15 residues. Germline trimming cut 11 bases from V and 0 bases from J; bases unmatched to any gene: 10. CDR3 DNA: TGTGCCTCCTCCGCCGGACTAGCCAGCACAGATACGCAGTATTTT. This codes for CASSAGLASTDTQYF. The full variable domain, in which reference TRBV7-9 and TRBJ2-3 provide the parts outside the CDR3, is DTGVSQNPRHKITKRGQNVTFRCDPISEHNRLYWYRQTLGQGPEFLTYFQNEAQLEKSRLLSDRFSAERPKGSFSTLEIQRTEQGDSAMYLCASSAGLASTDTQYFGPGTRLTVL.

The CDR3 region has the DNA TGCGCCAGCAGCTTGGGACTAGCAAACTACAATGAGCAGTTCTTC. It encodes CASSLGLANYNEQFF. The rearrangement joins TRBV5-1 to TRBJ2-1; 7 nucleotides line up with TRBD2. CDR3 length: 15 residues. Germline V gives CDR1 SGHRS, CDR2 YFSETQ. J gave up 3 bases and V 0 bases, and 3 bases lay outside the gene matches.

This rearrangement joins TRBV4-3 to TRBJ2-5; TRBD1 is a possible D gene (6 bases). The DNA end is a closer match to TRBJ2-7, so the J assignment may be wrong. The CDR3 loop spans 14 amino acids. Germline V gives CDR1 LGHNA, CDR2 YSLEER. The CDR3 spells CASSRLRTDYEQYF. Here the CDR3 DNA reads TGCGCCAGCAGCCGTCTCCGGACAGACTACGAGCAGTACTTC.

The chain carries TRBV19 and TRBJ2-7, with 10 bases that match TRBD1. Germline V lookup: CDR1 LNHDA, CDR2 SQIVND (reference sequence). V lost 4 bases to trimming and J lost 2 bases; unmatched junction nucleotides: 5. The CDR3 covers 15 residues. CDR3 in DNA: TGTGCCAGTAGTAACTCCGGGACAGGGGCCTACGAGCAGTACTTC. Amino acids: CASSNSGTGAYEQYF.

This chain uses TRBV7-2 with TRBJ2-5; D call uncertain. This CDR3 is built from 12 residues. Trimming left V 5 bases short and J 3 bases short, with 7 bases between. From germline, CDR1 is SGHTA and CDR2 FQGNSA. The CDR3 sequence is CASSRSKETQYF. For the CDR3, the DNA is TGTGCCAGCAGCCGGTCCAAAGAGACCCAGTACTTC. The whole variable domain, filled in from reference TRBV7-2 and TRBJ2-5, reads GAGVSQSPSNKVTEKGKDVELRCDPISGHTALYWYRQSLGQGLEFLIYFQGNSAPDKSGLPSDRFSAERTGGSVSTLTIQRTQQEDSAVYLCASSRSKETQYFGPGTRLLVL.

The chain recombines TRBV15 with TRBJ1-4; a possible D gene is TRBD1 (6 bases). Germline V CDR1 and CDR2: LNHNV, YYDKDF (reference sequence). Trimming pared 0 bases from V and 8 bases from J, leaving 13 bases between. CDR3 size: 15 residues. DNA for the CDR3: TGTGCCACCAGCAGAGATATGGGGGCGCAAGAAAAACTGTTTTTT. It yields the protein CATSRDMGAQEKLFF.

This chain uses TRBV4-2 with TRBJ2-7, with TRBD1 as a possible D gene (5 bases). This CDR3 has 16 residues. CDR1 LGHNA and CDR2 YNFKEQ come from the germline V gene. Between the trimmed V and J ends, which lost 0 bases and 2 bases, there was a span of 14 bases. CDR3: CASSQEWGRVTYEQYF. CDR3 bases: TGTGCCAGCAGCCAAGAATGGGGCAGGGTGACCTACGAGCAGTACTTC.

The genes are TRBV25-1 and TRBJ1-2; D is unclear. Deletions cut 3 bases from V and 4 bases from J, with 9 bases between. Germline-derived CDR1 and CDR2 are MGHDK and SYGVNS. The CDR3 sequence is 13 residues long. Here the CDR3 DNA reads TGTGCCAGCAGTGATCAGTCATCCTATGGCTACACCTTC. This gives the protein CASSDQSSYGYTF.

The chain joins TRBV5-1 to TRBJ2-7; 7 nucleotides align to TRBD1. CDR1 is SGHRS and CDR2 is YFSETQ in the germline V gene. This CDR3 spans 15 amino acids. The V gene end was trimmed by 4 bases and the J gene end by 4 bases; junction bases not matched to a gene: 11. CDR3 sequence reads: CASSGLTGVPYEQYF. The CDR3 DNA sequence: TGCGCCAGCAGCGGATTAACAGGGGTACCGTACGAGCAGTACTTC.

This chain joins TRBV6-5 and TRBJ2-5; D is uncertain. This CDR3 has 14 residues. Germline CDR1 reads MNHEY; CDR2 reads SVGAGI. Trimming took 4 bases from V and 5 from J, leaving 14 bases between them. Here the CDR3 reads CASSLGSNRETQYF. The CDR3 region has the DNA TGTGCCAGCAGTTTGGGCAGTAATCGGGAGACCCAGTACTTC.

V usage is TRBV18 and J usage is TRBJ2-7; possible D gene TRBD1, 6 bases. CDR3 length: 13 residues. Trimming pared 3 bases from V and 3 bases from J, leaving 9 bases between. The germline gives CDR1 KGHSH, CDR2 LQKENI. This CDR3 is CASSPWTDYEQYF. For the CDR3, the DNA is TGTGCCAGCTCACCTTGGACAGACTACGAGCAGTACTTC.

This sequence joins TRBV19 and TRBJ1-1; 8 bases align to TRBD1. The junction had 8 bases not matched to a gene; V was cut back by 7 bases and J by 4 bases. Germline CDR1 reads LNHDA; CDR2 reads SQIVND (reference sequence). The CDR3 loop spans 14 amino acids. This CDR3 is CASNPGGKSTEAFF. The CDR3 DNA is TGTGCCAGTAACCCAGGGGGCAAGAGCACTGAAGCTTTCTTT.

J is TRBJ2-7 and V is TRBV7-2; 8 positions match TRBD1. Losses at the gene ends were 5 bases for V and 4 bases for J; bases not matched to a gene: 7. From germline, CDR1 is SGHTA and CDR2 FQGNSA. The CDR3 consists of 14 residues. The chain's CDR3 is CASSLRDRRYEQYF. The DNA for the CDR3 is TGTGCCAGCAGCCTGAGGGACAGGCGTTACGAGCAGTACTTC.

This clone was detected only a few times. This rearrangement joins TRBV6-6 to TRBJ2-7; 8 bases align to TRBD1. The CDR3 contains 14 residues. The germline V gene encodes CDR1 MNHNY and CDR2 SVGAGI (reference sequence). The V segment lost 6 bases and the J segment 3 bases; nucleotides outside the gene matches: 7. The CDR3 DNA follows: TGTGCCAGCAGGGACAGGGACAATAACTACGAGCAGTACTTC. Its translation is CASRDRDNNYEQYF.

The chain is built from TRBV9 and TRBJ2-5; TRBD2 matches 10 bases. CDR1 and CDR2 from the germline V gene are SGDLS and YYNGEE. The CDR3 is 16 residues long. The V segment lost 3 bases and the J segment 2 bases; nucleotides outside the gene matches: 7. For the CDR3, the DNA is TGTGCCAGCAGCGCAGGAGCGGGGGGGAAACAAGAGACCCAGTACTTC. Translation gives CASSAGAGGKQETQYF. The full variable domain, rest sourced from reference TRBV9 and TRBJ2-5, is DSGVTQTPKHLITATGQRVTLRCSPRSGDLSVYWYQQSLDQGLQFLIQYYNGEERAKGNILERFSAQQFPDLHSELNLSSLELGDSALYFCASSAGAGGKQETQYFGPGTRLLVL.

The genes are TRBV7-2 and TRBJ1-2; 12 bases match TRBD1. Trimming cost V 5 bases and J 2 bases; bases outside gene matches: 12. The CDR3 runs to 18 residues. Germline assignment: CDR1 SGHTA and CDR2 FQGNSA. CDR3 sequence (DNA): TGTGCCAGCAGCAAACCCCGGGACAGGGGGCTTGAAAACTATGGCTACACCTTC. As protein: CASSKPRDRGLENYGYTF.

The chain joins TRBV14 to TRBJ2-7; 7 bases align to TRBD1. The germline gives CDR1 SGHDN, CDR2 FVKESK. This CDR3 spans 15 amino acids. V was clipped by 1 base and J by 2 bases; unmatched bases: 5. Here the CDR3 reads CASSQGWTGPYEQYF. The CDR3 DNA follows: TGTGCCAGCAGCCAAGGGTGGACAGGACCCTACGAGCAGTACTTC.

This clone was seen only a few times. This chain links TRBV4-3 with TRBJ1-4, with TRBD1 matching over 8 bases. The CDR3 length is 15 residues. Unmatched junction bases numbered 5, after V lost 0 bases and J lost 8 bases. CDR1 and CDR2 from the germline V gene are LGHNA and YSLEER. This CDR3 is CASSQDDRGGEKLFF. The CDR3 nucleotides read TGCGCCAGCAGCCAAGATGACAGGGGTGGCGAAAAACTGTTTTTT.

V is TRBV5-6 and J is TRBJ2-3; TRBD2 matches at 10 bases. The CDR3 runs to 17 residues. The V gene's germline CDR1 is SGHDT and CDR2 YYEEEE. With V trimmed by 1 base and J by 3 bases, 8 bases remained unmatched. The CDR3 sequence is CASSLSGGAFGTDTQYF. CDR3 bases: TGTGCCAGCAGCTTGAGCGGGGGGGCCTTCGGAACAGATACGCAGTATTTT.

The chain is built from TRBV6-5 and TRBJ2-7, with 7 bases matching TRBD1. The CDR3 has 13 residues. Per the germline V gene, CDR1 is MNHEY and CDR2 is SVGAGI. The V gene end was trimmed by 5 bases and the J gene end by 3 bases; junction bases not matched to a gene: 4. The DNA of the CDR3 is TGTGCCAGCAGTCTCGACAGGGACTACGAGCAGTACTTC. This encodes CASSLDRDYEQYF.

The J gene is TRBJ2-4, the V gene TRBV5-1; 10 bases are a match to TRBD1. The trim removed 4 bases at V and 5 bases at J, leaving 9 bases unmatched. The CDR3 spans 16 residues. Looked up from germline, CDR1 is SGHRS and CDR2 is YFSETQ. In DNA form, the CDR3 reads TGCGCCAGCAGCCCATCCGGGACAGGGGTAGAAAACATTCAGTACTTC. Translating it yields CASSPSGTGVENIQYF.

The chain links TRBV5-1 to TRBJ2-5; tentatively, D is TRBD2 (6 bases). Trimming removed 4 bases at V and 11 bases at J, with 18 bases between. Germline lookup yields CDR1 SGHRS and CDR2 YFSETQ. The CDR3 has 13 amino acids. The CDR3 region is CASSPVQFREQYF. The CDR3 region has the DNA TGCGCCAGCAGCCCCGTTCAGTTTCGGGAGCAGTACTTC.

The chain uses TRBV19 and TRBJ2-5, with 9 bases matching TRBD1. Judging by the DNA end, TRBJ2-7 fits better; the J call may be wrong. The CDR3 sequence is 16 residues long. Germline V gene data show CDR1 as LNHDA and CDR2 as SQIVND (reference sequence). CDR3 loop: CASSRATTGGKAEQYF. The CDR3 nucleotides are TGTGCCAGTAGCAGGGCTACGACAGGGGGAAAGGCCGAGCAGTACTTC.

The chain has TRBV7-8 and TRBJ2-6; possible D gene TRBD1, 6 bases. CDR1 and CDR2 from the germline V gene are SGHVS and FQNEAQ. The CDR3 has 18 amino acids. The germline V and J ends were trimmed by 2 bases and 0 bases, with 14 bases remaining between them. CDR3 sequence: CASSLRAGESSGANVLTF. The CDR3 bases are TGTGCCAGCAGCTTAAGGGCAGGGGAGAGCTCTGGGGCCAACGTCCTGACTTTC.

The CDR3 reads CASSYSWGGRNSPLHF. CDR3 nucleotides: TGTGCCAGCAGTTACTCCTGGGGGGGAAGAAATTCACCCCTCCACTTT. The rearrangement joins TRBV6-5 to TRBJ1-6; D might be TRBD1 (5 bases). The V gene lost 0 bases and the J gene lost 7 bases, with 13 bases spanning the gap. Germline values: CDR1 MNHEY, CDR2 SVGAGI. This CDR3 has 16 residues.

J is TRBJ1-3 and V is TRBV5-1, with TRBD1 as a possible D gene (6 bases). The ends were cut back, 4 bases at V and 2 bases at J, with 10 bases in the middle. CDR1 is SGHRS, CDR2 YFSETQ, per germline. The CDR3 runs 14 residues. CDR3 DNA sequence: TGCGCCAGCAGCCCCAGGGGAGCTGGAAACACCATATATTTT. Amino acids: CASSPRGAGNTIYF.

Written as DNA, the CDR3 is TGCGCCAGCAGCTTGGCGCAGATGGCGGGGGCCCACGAGCAGTACTTC. It yields the protein CASSLAQMAGAHEQYF. The chain is built from TRBV5-1 and TRBJ2-7; D is possibly TRBD2 (7 bases). Trimming cost V 0 bases and J 5 bases, with 18 bases left between them. This CDR3 is built from 16 residues. Per the germline V gene, CDR1 is SGHRS and CDR2 is YFSETQ.